The T cell receptor (beta chain) under discussion was sequenced for a study of response to subunit inactivated influenza vaccine. Study outcomes and limitations: The authors offered the suggestion that each seasonal influenza vaccination recruits few new T cells.

CDR3 length equals 15 residues. V lost 2 bases and J lost 2, with 13 bases in between. Germline loops: CDR1 DFQATT, CDR2 SNEGSKA (reference sequence). The sample holds many counts of this clonotype. Antigen specificity is unknown. TCRdb passed the RT-PCR reads through MiXCR, listing each CDR3 protein once. The data show approximately 530,000 distinct CDR3 sequences, 7.6% seen once. The material sequenced was PBMCs from blood, taken less than 30 months after vaccination. The rearrangement links TRBV20-1 to TRBJ2-1, with D perhaps being TRBD1 or TRBD2 (6 bases each). This sequence originates from a man between 45 and 75 years old who received an inactivated influenza vaccine. DNA of the CDR3: TGCAGTGCTAGACGGGGGCAATACCCCTACAATGAGCAGTTCTTC. It is translated as CSARRGQYPYNEQFF.